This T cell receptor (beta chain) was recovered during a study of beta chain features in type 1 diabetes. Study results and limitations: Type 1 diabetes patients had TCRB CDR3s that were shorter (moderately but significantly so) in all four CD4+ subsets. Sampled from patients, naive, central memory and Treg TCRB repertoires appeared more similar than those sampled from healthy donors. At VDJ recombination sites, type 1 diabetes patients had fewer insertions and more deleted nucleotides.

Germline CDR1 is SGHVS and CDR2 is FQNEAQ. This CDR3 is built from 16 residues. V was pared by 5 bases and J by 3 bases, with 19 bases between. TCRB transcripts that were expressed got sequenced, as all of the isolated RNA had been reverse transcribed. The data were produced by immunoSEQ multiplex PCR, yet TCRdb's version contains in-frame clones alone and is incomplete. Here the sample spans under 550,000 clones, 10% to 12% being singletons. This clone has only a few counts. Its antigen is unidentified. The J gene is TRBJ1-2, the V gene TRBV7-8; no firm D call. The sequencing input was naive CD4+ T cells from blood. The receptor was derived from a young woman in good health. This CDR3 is CASSLRVPDGDYGYTF. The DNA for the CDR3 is TGTGCCAGCAGCCTTCGGGTCCCCGATGGAGACTATGGCTACACCTTC.